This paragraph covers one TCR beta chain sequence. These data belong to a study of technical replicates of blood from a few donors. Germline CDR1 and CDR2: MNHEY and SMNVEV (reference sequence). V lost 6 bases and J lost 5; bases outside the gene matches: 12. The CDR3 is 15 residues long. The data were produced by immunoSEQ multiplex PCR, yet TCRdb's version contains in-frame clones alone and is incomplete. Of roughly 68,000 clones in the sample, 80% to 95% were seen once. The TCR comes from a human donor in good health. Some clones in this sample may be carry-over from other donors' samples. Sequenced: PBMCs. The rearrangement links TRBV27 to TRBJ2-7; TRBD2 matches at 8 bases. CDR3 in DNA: TGTGCCAGCAGGCCTGGGGGACTAGTTTTGAACGAGCAGTACTTC. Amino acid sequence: CASRPGGLVLNEQYF.